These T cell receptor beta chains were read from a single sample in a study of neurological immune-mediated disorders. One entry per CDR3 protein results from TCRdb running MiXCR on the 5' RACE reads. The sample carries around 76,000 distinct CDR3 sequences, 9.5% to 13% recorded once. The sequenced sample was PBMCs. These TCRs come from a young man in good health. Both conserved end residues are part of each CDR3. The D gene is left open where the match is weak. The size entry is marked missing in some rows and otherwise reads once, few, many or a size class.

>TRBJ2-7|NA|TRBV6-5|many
TGTGCCAGCGGTCGACTGGGGGAGCAGTACTTC
CASGRLGEQYF
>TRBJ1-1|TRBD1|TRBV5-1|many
TGCGCCAGCAGCTTAGCGGGACAGACGAACACTGAAGCTTTCTTT
CASSLAGQTNTEAFF
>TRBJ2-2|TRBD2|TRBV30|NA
TGTGCCTGGAGTGCACCGGGACTAGCGGGAAAGGCCGGGGAGCTGTTTTTT
CAWSAPGLAGKAGELFF
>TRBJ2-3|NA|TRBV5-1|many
TGCGCCAGCAGCTACGGACAGATCACAGATACGCAGTATTTT
CASSYGQITDTQYF
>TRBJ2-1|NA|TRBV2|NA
TGTGCCAGCGCTCGGGACCGGGGAACGGATGAGCAGTTCTTC
CASARDRGTDEQFF
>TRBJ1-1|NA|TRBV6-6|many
TGTGCCAGCAGTTACCCCAAAAACACTGAAGCTTTCTTT
CASSYPKNTEAFF
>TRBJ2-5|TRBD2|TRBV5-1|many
TGCGCCAGCAGCTTGGCGTTAGCGGGAGCTGGAGAGACCCAGTACTTC
CASSLALAGAGETQYF
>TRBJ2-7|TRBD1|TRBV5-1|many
TGCGCCAGCAGCATAAGACAGGGCTACGAGCAGTACTTC
CASSIRQGYEQYF
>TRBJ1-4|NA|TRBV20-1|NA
TGCAGTGCTAGAGACCGACTGGGGGGATGGGGTAATGAAAAACTGTTTTTT
CSARDRLGGWGNEKLFF
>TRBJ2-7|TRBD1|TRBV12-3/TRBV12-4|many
TGTGCCAGCTGCCGGGACAGGGGCTACGAGCAGTACTTC
CASCRDRGYEQYF
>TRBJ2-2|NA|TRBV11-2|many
TGTGCCAGCAGCTCCCCTACCGGGGAGCTGTTTTTT
CASSSPTGELFF
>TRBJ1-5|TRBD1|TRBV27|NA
TGTGCCAGCAGTCCCCATTGGGACAGTCGGTTGTATCAGCCCCAGCATTTT
CASSPHWDSRLYQPQHF
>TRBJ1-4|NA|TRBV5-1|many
TGCGCCAGCAGCTTGGAGGCAGGGCCAGCTGAAAAACTGTTTTTT
CASSLEAGPAEKLFF
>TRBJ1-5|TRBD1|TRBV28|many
TGTGCCAGCAGTTTCCCCGGGACAGGGTACCAGCCCCAGCATTTT
CASSFPGTGYQPQHF
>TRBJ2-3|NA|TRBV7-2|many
TGTGCCAGCAGCTGGGGCCTAGTAGATGATACGCAGTATTTT
CASSWGLVDDTQYF
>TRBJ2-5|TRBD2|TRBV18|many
TGTGCCAGCTCACCACTAGGACTAGCGGGATTCCAAGAGACCCAGTACTTC
CASSPLGLAGFQETQYF
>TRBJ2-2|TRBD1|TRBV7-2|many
TGTGCCAGCAGCTTCCAGGGACAGGGATACACCGGGGAGCTGTTTTTT
CASSFQGQGYTGELFF
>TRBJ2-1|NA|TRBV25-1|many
TGTGCCAGCAGTGGACCAAGGAATGAGCAGTTCTTC
CASSGPRNEQFF
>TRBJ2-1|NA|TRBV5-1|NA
TGCGCCAGCAGCCCACCCGGCTTTGGGGAGCAGTTCTTC
CASSPPGFGEQFF
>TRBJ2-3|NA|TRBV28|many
TGTGCCAGCAGCTTAACCACAGGGTTACATACGCAGTATTTT
CASSLTTGLHTQYF
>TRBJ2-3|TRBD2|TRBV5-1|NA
TGCGCCAGCAGCTTGGCCCGGCTAGCGGCGATCGTAAGCACAGATACGCAGTATTTT
CASSLARLAAIVSTDTQYF
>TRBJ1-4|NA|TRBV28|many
TGTGCCAGCCACAAGGCTCCTGAAAAACTGTTTTTT
CASHKAPEKLFF
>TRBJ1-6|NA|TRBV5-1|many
TGCGCCAGCAGCCCCGGACCCGGGGGATCACCCCTCCACTTT
CASSPGPGGSPLHF
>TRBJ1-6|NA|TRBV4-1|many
TGCGCCAGCAGCCAAGAGGAGGGGCGGTACCAGGGGATTAATTCACCCCTCCACTTT
CASSQEEGRYQGINSPLHF
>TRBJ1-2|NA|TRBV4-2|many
TGTGCCAGCAGCCAAGATCTCACACAAGCTAACTATGGCTACACCTTC
CASSQDLTQANYGYTF
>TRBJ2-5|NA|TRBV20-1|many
TGCAGTGCTAGAGACAGTACTTCTACGGAGACCCAGTACTTC
CSARDSTSTETQYF
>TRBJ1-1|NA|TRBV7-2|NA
TGTGCCAGCAGCTTAGCGGAACGGGGCCAAGGGGCCAACACTGAAGCTTTCTTT
CASSLAERGQGANTEAFF
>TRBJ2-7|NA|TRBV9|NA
TGTGCCAGCGTTGGAGGGAGCTCCTACGAGCAGTACTTC
CASVGGSSYEQYF
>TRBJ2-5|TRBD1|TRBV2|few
TGTGCCACCATGACAGGGGCCCAAGAGACCCAGTACTTC
CATMTGAQETQYF
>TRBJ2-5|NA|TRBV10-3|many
TGTGCCATCAGTGAGTCTTCAGGTCAAGAGACCCAGTACTTC
CAISESSGQETQYF
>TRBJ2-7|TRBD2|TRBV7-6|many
TGTGCCAGCAGCTTAGAGGCGAGCGGGAGGGCATCTTACGAGCAGTACTTC
CASSLEASGRASYEQYF
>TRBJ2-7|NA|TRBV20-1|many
TGCAGTGCTAGAGATGCATTTGGGTACGAGCAGTACTTC
CSARDAFGYEQYF
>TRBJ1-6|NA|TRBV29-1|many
TGCAGCGTCCGACAGCTGGATAATTCACCCCTCCACTTT
CSVRQLDNSPLHF
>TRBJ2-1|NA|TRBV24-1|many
TGTGCCACCAGTCTCGGTAGCTCCTACAATGAGCAGTTCTTC
CATSLGSSYNEQFF
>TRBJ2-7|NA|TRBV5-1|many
TGCGCCAGCAGGGCAACCTACGAGCAGTACTTC
CASRATYEQYF
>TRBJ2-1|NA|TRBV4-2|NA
TGTGCCAGCAGCCGGGGGCCACTAGCGCTAAACCCAAGAGGGGGCAATGAGCAGTTCTTC
CASSRGPLALNPRGGNEQFF
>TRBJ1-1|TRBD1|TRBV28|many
TGTGCCAGCAGTTTCCCTCGGACAGGGACGAACACTGAAGCTTTCTTT
CASSFPRTGTNTEAFF
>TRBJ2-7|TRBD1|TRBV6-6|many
TGTGCCAGCAGTTACCCGGAGACAGGGTCCGAGCAGTACTTC
CASSYPETGSEQYF
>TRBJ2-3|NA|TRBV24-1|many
TGTGCCACCAGTGAAATAGATACGCAGTATTTT
CATSEIDTQYF
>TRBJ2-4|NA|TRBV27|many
TGTGCCAGTGGGGGAGCCAAAAACATTCAGTACTTC
CASGGAKNIQYF
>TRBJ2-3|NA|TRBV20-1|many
TGCAGTGCTGACACGGCGGTAGCGGTTATCACAGATACGCAGTATTTT
CSADTAVAVITDTQYF
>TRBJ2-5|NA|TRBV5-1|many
TGCGCCAGCAGCTTGGGTAGCGGAGAGACCCAGTACTTC
CASSLGSGETQYF
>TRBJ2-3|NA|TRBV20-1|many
TGCAGTGCTAGACCAATATTGGAAACAGATACGCAGTATTTT
CSARPILETDTQYF
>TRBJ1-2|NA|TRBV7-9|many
TGTGCCAGCAGCTGGGTGTATGGCTACACCTTC
CASSWVYGYTF
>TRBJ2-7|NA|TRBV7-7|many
TGTGCCAGCAGCCCCGGGCTAGCGAGTTCCTACGAGCAGTACTTC
CASSPGLASSYEQYF
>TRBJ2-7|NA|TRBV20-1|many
TGCAGTGCTCCAGAGTTGGTGGGGGAGCAGTACTTC
CSAPELVGEQYF
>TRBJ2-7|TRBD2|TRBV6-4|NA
TGTGCCAGCAGTGACGATGGTAGCGGGAGTTACGAGCAGTACTTC
CASSDDGSGSYEQYF
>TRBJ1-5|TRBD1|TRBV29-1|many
TGCAGCGTTACTGGACAGGGGGATCAGCCCCAGCATTTT
CSVTGQGDQPQHF
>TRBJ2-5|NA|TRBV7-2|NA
TGTGCCAGCAGCTTCGAGCTAGCGAGAGATAGGTACCAAGAGACCCAGTACTTC
CASSFELARDRYQETQYF
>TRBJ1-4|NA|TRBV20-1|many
TGCAGTGCTAGATCCCAGGGGAGTGAAAAACTGTTTTTT
CSARSQGSEKLFF
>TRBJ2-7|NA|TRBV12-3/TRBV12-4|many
TGTGCCAGCGGAGTTGGGGGCGAGCAGTACTTC
CASGVGGEQYF
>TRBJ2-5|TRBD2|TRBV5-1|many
TGCGCCAGCAGCCCCCGACTAGCGGGCGGACAAGAGACCCAGTACTTC
CASSPRLAGGQETQYF
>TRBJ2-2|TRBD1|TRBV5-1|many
TGCGCCAGCAGCATCCGGGACAGCCTTATTTCTGGCGGGGAGCTGTTTTTT
CASSIRDSLISGGELFF
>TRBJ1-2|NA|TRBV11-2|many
TGTGCCAGCAGCCCGTACTCTCAGGGATATGGCTACACCTTC
CASSPYSQGYGYTF
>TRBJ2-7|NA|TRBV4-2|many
TGTGCCAGCAGCCCCCGACAGACTTACGAGCAGTACTTC
CASSPRQTYEQYF
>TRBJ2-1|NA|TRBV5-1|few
TGCGCCAGCAGCTTTATCGGGGGAGATGAGCAGTTCTTC
CASSFIGGDEQFF
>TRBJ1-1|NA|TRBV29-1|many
TGCAGCGTTGAAAGGGGAACAGACACTGAAGCTTTCTTT
CSVERGTDTEAFF
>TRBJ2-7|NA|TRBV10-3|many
TGTGCCATCGCGAGTTCTCAGGGCGACTCCTACGAGCAGTACTTC
CAIASSQGDSYEQYF
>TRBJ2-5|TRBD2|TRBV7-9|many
TGTGCCAGCAGCCCTGGGACTAGCGGGAGTGTACGGGAGACCCAGTACTTC
CASSPGTSGSVRETQYF